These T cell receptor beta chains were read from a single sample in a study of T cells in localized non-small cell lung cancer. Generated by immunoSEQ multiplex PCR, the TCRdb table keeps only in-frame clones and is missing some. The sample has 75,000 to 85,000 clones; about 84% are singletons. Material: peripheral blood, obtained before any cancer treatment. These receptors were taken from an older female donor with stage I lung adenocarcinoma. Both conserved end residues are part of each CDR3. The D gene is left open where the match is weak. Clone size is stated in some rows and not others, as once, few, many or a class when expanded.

CDR3 protein: CASSDDNTGELFF
CDR3 DNA: TGTGCCAGCAGTGATGATAATACCGGGGAGCTGTTTTTT
J gene: TRBJ2-2
clone size: -
V gene: TRBV2
D gene: -
CDR3 length: 13

CDR3 protein: CASSSRLAGLDEQFF
CDR3 DNA: TGTGCCAGCAGCTCGCGACTAGCGGGCCTCGATGAGCAGTTCTTC
J gene: TRBJ2-1
clone size: -
V gene: TRBV5-4
D gene: TRBD2
CDR3 length: 15

CDR3 protein: CASSNGLAGGPRNEQFF
CDR3 DNA: TGTGCCAGCAGCAACGGACTAGCGGGAGGGCCCCGGAATGAGCAGTTCTTC
J gene: TRBJ2-1
clone size: -
V gene: TRBV5-6
D gene: TRBD2
CDR3 length: 17

CDR3 protein: CASSILLSTAVSGNTIYF
CDR3 DNA: TGTGCCAGTAGTATCCTCCTGTCGACTGCCGTCTCTGGAAACACCATATATTTT
J gene: TRBJ1-3
clone size: -
V gene: TRBV19
D gene: -
CDR3 length: 18

CDR3 protein: CASSLSGDSNQPQHF
CDR3 DNA: TGTGCCAGCAGCTTATCGGGGGATAGCAATCAGCCCCAGCATTTT
J gene: TRBJ1-5
clone size: -
V gene: TRBV7-9
D gene: -
CDR3 length: 15

CDR3 protein: CASSPIAGSYNEQFF
CDR3 DNA: TGTGCCAGCTCACCGATTGCGGGCTCCTACAATGAGCAGTTCTTC
J gene: TRBJ2-1
clone size: -
V gene: TRBV18
D gene: -
CDR3 length: 15

CDR3 protein: CASSPPWSFSEQFF
CDR3 DNA: TGTGCCAGCAGCCCCCCCTGGAGCTTTTCCGAGCAGTTCTTC
J gene: TRBJ2-1
clone size: -
V gene: TRBV14
D gene: -
CDR3 length: 14

CDR3 protein: CASSVVGGGVIGEQFF
CDR3 DNA: TGTGCCAGCAGCGTAGTGGGCGGGGGGGTGATCGGTGAGCAGTTCTTC
J gene: TRBJ2-1
clone size: -
V gene: TRBV9
D gene: TRBD2
CDR3 length: 16

CDR3 protein: CASSYNTGFSGNTIYF
CDR3 DNA: TGTGCCAGCAGTTACAATACAGGCTTCTCTGGAAACACCATATATTTT
J gene: TRBJ1-3
clone size: -
V gene: TRBV6-5
D gene: -
CDR3 length: 16

CDR3 protein: CASSRMASGMNAYEQYF
CDR3 DNA: TGTGCCAGCAGCCGAATGGCTAGCGGGATGAATGCCTACGAGCAGTACTTC
J gene: TRBJ2-7
clone size: few
V gene: TRBV28
D gene: TRBD2
CDR3 length: 17

CDR3 protein: CASGFGADTQYF
CDR3 DNA: TGTGCTAGTGGTTTTGGGGCAGATACGCAGTATTTT
J gene: TRBJ2-3
clone size: -
V gene: TRBV12-5
D gene: -
CDR3 length: 12

CDR3 protein: CASSVGFGNQPQHF
CDR3 DNA: TGTGCCAGCAGTGTGGGGTTTGGCAATCAGCCCCAGCATTTT
J gene: TRBJ1-5
clone size: -
V gene: TRBV25-1
D gene: -
CDR3 length: 14

CDR3 protein: CASRGTGSQPQHF
CDR3 DNA: TGTGCCAGCAGGGGGACAGGGAGTCAGCCCCAGCATTTT
J gene: TRBJ1-5
clone size: -
V gene: TRBV27
D gene: TRBD1
CDR3 length: 13

CDR3 protein: CASSPGTIHKETQYF
CDR3 DNA: TGTGCCAGTAGTCCCGGGACTATTCACAAGGAGACCCAGTACTTC
J gene: TRBJ2-5
clone size: -
V gene: TRBV19
D gene: TRBD2
CDR3 length: 15